One sample yielded the 30 T cell receptor beta chains listed below, sequenced in a study of regulatory T cells in long-lasting Graves disease. Combining iRepertoire HTBI primers with Arm-PCR of CDR3 regions, the authors built TCR beta libraries. TCRdb re-derived calls from the multiplex PCR reads in MiXCR, one entry per CDR3 protein. The sample records about 340,000 distinct CDR3 sequences, less than 20% being singletons. This sample's time point: persistent/refractory GD, antithyroid drugs over 5 years with positive TRAb. Generation of the TCR library employed RNA extracted from PBMCs. The input for sequencing was peripheral blood mononuclear cells (PBMCs), taken when the disease was refractory, from a patient treated with antithyroid drugs. These receptors all stem from a female donor with Graves disease.

This clonotype has ten or more counts. This sequence joins TRBV2 and TRBJ1-2; no reliable D call. Trimming shortened V by 6 bases and J by 5 bases, and 13 bases separated the two germline ends. Germline V lookup: CDR1 SNHLY, CDR2 FYNNEI. The CDR3 extends over 13 amino acids. CDR3 bases: TGTGCCAGCAGCCCGGCTACGGGGTATGGCTACACCTTC. Translation gives CASSPATGYGYTF.

This clonotype was observed many times. V and J are TRBV29-1 and TRBJ1-1; tentative D call: TRBD1 (5 bases). In germline, CDR1 is SQVTM, CDR2 ANQGSEA. The CDR3 is 12 amino acids. Trimming left V 3 bases short and J 2 bases short, with 7 bases between. The CDR3 loop is CSVDRVNTEAFF. The CDR3 DNA is TGCAGCGTTGACAGGGTTAACACTGAAGCTTTCTTT.

This chain links TRBV19 with TRBJ1-5, with 9 bases identical to TRBD1. This CDR3 contains 14 residues. The ends lost 8 bases at V and 1 base at J; junction bases unmatched: 3. Looked up from germline, CDR1 is LNHDA and CDR2 is SQIVND (reference sequence). CDR3: CASLDRGSNQPQHF. The CDR3 DNA reads TGTGCCAGTTTGGACAGGGGAAGCAATCAGCCCCAGCATTTT. The full variable domain, in which reference TRBV19 and TRBJ1-5 provide the parts outside the CDR3, is DGGITQSPKYLFRKEGQNVTLSCEQNLNHDAMYWYRQDPGQGLRLIYYSQIVNDFQKGDIAEGYSVSREKKESFPLTVTSAQKNPTAFYLCASLDRGSNQPQHFGDGTRLSIL.

This clonotype occurred a few times. This rearrangement joins TRBV5-6 to TRBJ1-5; 7 bases are shared with TRBD1. The CDR3 covers 15 residues. Germline CDR1 SGHDT, CDR2 YYEEEE. Losses at the gene ends were 0 bases for V and 6 bases for J; bases not matched to a gene: 6. CDR3 amino acids: CASSLAGAGGQPQHF. CDR3 nucleotides: TGTGCCAGCAGCTTGGCTGGGGCAGGGGGTCAGCCCCAGCATTTT. Looking up the rest from reference TRBV5-6 and TRBJ1-5 gives the full variable domain: DAGVTQSPTHLIKTRGQQVTLRCSPKSGHDTVSWYQQALGQGPQFIFQYYEEEERQRGNFPDRFSGHQFPNYSSELNVNALLLGDSALYLCASSLAGAGGQPQHFGDGTRLSIL.

This chain connects TRBV5-1 to TRBJ1-1, with 8 nucleotides matching TRBD1. The CDR3 has 13 residues. V shed 9 bases and J 1 base; nucleotides not matched to a gene: 5. Per the germline V gene, CDR1 is SGHRS and CDR2 is YFSETQ. The CDR3 is CATMGQENTEAFF. DNA of the CDR3: TGCGCCACCATGGGACAGGAGAACACTGAAGCTTTCTTT.

This clonotype was observed a handful of times. V is TRBV20-1 and J is TRBJ2-5, with D possibly being TRBD1 (5 bases). V lost 3 bases, J lost 1 base, and 12 bases lay in between. Germline values: CDR1 DFQATT, CDR2 SNEGSKA (reference sequence). CDR3 size: 14 residues. The CDR3 reads CSASTGTLQETQYF. The CDR3 DNA sequence: TGCAGTGCTAGCACAGGAACCCTCCAAGAGACCCAGTACTTC.

This clonotype was counted a few times. The chain links TRBV29-1 to TRBJ1-1, with a tentative D call TRBD1 (5 bases). The V gene lost 0 bases and the J gene lost 6 bases, with 8 bases spanning the gap. Germline values: CDR1 SQVTM, CDR2 ANQGSEA. CDR3 length: 12 amino acids. The CDR3 nucleotides are TGCAGCGTTGAAGATGGGGCCCCTGAAGCTTTCTTT. Encoded protein: CSVEDGAPEAFF.

This clonotype appeared a few times. This chain joins TRBV20-1 and TRBJ2-5, with a tentative D call TRBD2 (6 bases). Germline V gene lookup returns CDR1 DFQATT and CDR2 SNEGSKA (reference sequence). V lost 2 bases and J 6 bases, leaving 28 bases between the germline ends. The CDR3 spans 18 residues. CDR3 sequence (DNA): TGCAGTGCTAGAAATCGAGGACTAATCCTCAACCGGGGGAAGACCCAGTACTTC. Encoded protein: CSARNRGLILNRGKTQYF.

V usage is TRBV30 and J usage is TRBJ1-1, with D unresolved. V gave up 2 bases and J gave up 10 bases, with 11 bases separating them. The CDR3 contains 11 residues. Germline V CDR1 and CDR2: GTSNPN, SVGIG (reference sequence). The CDR3 sequence: CAWSSEVGAFF. The CDR3 DNA follows: TGTGCCTGGAGTTCCGAAGTTGGAGCTTTCTTT.

This clonotype was recorded at least ten times. This chain joins TRBV28 and TRBJ1-1; D gene unclear. The germline V and J ends were trimmed by 2 bases and 0 bases, with 16 bases remaining between them. CDR3 length: 17 amino acids. Germline values: CDR1 MDHEN, CDR2 SYDVKM. Written as DNA, the CDR3 is TGTGCCAGCAGTTTACGGTTGGGCGGACGAATGAACACTGAAGCTTTCTTT. Its translation is CASSLRLGGRMNTEAFF. The variable domain in full, completed from reference TRBV28 and TRBJ1-1, reads DVKVTQSSRYLVKRTGEKVFLECVQDMDHENMFWYRQDPGLGLRLIYFSYDVKMKEKGDIPEGYSVSREKKERFSLILESASTNQTSMYLCASSLRLGGRMNTEAFFGQGTRLTVV.

This clonotype was observed a few times. V is TRBV3-1 and J is TRBJ2-2; D is possibly TRBD2 (6 bases). Germline loops: CDR1 LGHDT, CDR2 YNNKEL (reference sequence). The CDR3 contains 16 residues. Between the trimmed V and J ends, which lost 0 bases and 4 bases, there was a span of 12 bases. CDR3 region: CASSQEGPGGTGELFF. The DNA of the CDR3 is TGTGCCAGCAGCCAAGAAGGGCCCGGGGGCACCGGGGAGCTGTTTTTT.

The V gene is TRBV14, the J gene TRBJ1-6; 8 bases align to TRBD1. There are 17 residues in the CDR3. With V trimmed by 1 base and J by 9 bases, 11 bases remained unmatched. Germline lookup yields CDR1 SGHDN and CDR2 FVKESK. Here the CDR3 DNA reads TGTGCCAGCAGCCAAGTTGGTGTCAGGGGGCTAGGTTCACCCCTCCACTTT. Its protein is CASSQVGVRGLGSPLHF.

This clonotype was detected only a few times. The rearrangement uses TRBV6-5 and TRBJ2-5; 9 bases match TRBD2. From germline, CDR1 is MNHEY and CDR2 SVGAGI. V lost 3 bases and J lost 5; bases outside the gene matches: 7. The length of the CDR3 is 15 residues. The CDR3 reads CASSYGRGGAETQYF. Written as DNA, the CDR3 is TGTGCCAGCAGTTATGGGCGCGGGGGGGCGGAGACCCAGTACTTC.

CDR3 sequence reads: CSARKLEQFF. In DNA form, the CDR3 reads TGCAGTGCTAGAAAACTTGAGCAGTTCTTC. This chain connects TRBV20-1 to TRBJ2-1; no clear D. The length of the CDR3 is 10 residues. Trimming pared 2 bases from V and 9 bases from J, leaving 5 bases between. Germline V gene data show CDR1 as DFQATT and CDR2 as SNEGSKA (reference sequence).

The chain joins TRBV20-1 to TRBJ1-1; D is perhaps TRBD1 (6 bases). Trimming took off 6 bases at V and 0 bases at J, with 11 bases between the two ends. Germline CDR1 DFQATT, CDR2 SNEGSKA (reference sequence). There are 13 residues in the CDR3. The CDR3 nucleotides are TGCAGTGCCGACGGACAGTTGAACACTGAAGCTTTCTTT. Its protein is CSADGQLNTEAFF.

This clonotype was recorded many times. The chain recombines TRBV6-2 or TRBV6-3 with TRBJ2-7, with TRBD2 matching over 8 bases. Germline V lookup: CDR1 MNHEY, CDR2 SVGEGT. J was trimmed by 6 bases and V by 6 bases; bases with no gene match: 10. The CDR3 covers 14 residues. The CDR3 sequence is CASRIAGWSGEQYF. In DNA, the CDR3 is TGTGCCAGCAGGATAGCGGGATGGTCTGGCGAGCAGTACTTC.

This clonotype was detected many times. The J gene is TRBJ1-2, the V gene TRBV12-3 or TRBV12-4; a weak D match, TRBD1 (5 bases). Trimming stripped 1 base from V and 3 bases from J, with 9 bases between. The CDR3 has 14 residues. The CDR3 coding sequence is TGTGCCAGCAGTTTAGGAGGGACGGACTATGGCTACACCTTC. Translating gives CASSLGGTDYGYTF.

This clonotype was seen at least ten times. The CDR3: CASSLGWPETQYF. The CDR3 coding sequence is TGTGCCAGCAGCTTAGGCTGGCCAGAGACCCAGTACTTC. The V gene is TRBV11-2, the J gene TRBJ2-5; D unresolved. Looked up from germline, CDR1 is SGHAT and CDR2 is FQNNGV. V was clipped by 1 base and J by 4 bases, with 7 bases between them. This CDR3 has 13 residues.

The J gene is TRBJ2-7, the V gene TRBV5-1; D unresolved. Germline loops: CDR1 SGHRS, CDR2 YFSETQ. The ends were cut back, 1 base at V and 2 bases at J, with 16 bases in the middle. There are 16 residues in the CDR3. As DNA, the CDR3 is TGCGCCAGCAGCTTGCCCCCCCCGGGTACCCCCTACGAGCAGTACTTC. Translated: CASSLPPPGTPYEQYF.

At least ten counts were recorded for this clonotype. The J gene is TRBJ1-1, the V gene TRBV10-3; D is ambiguous. In germline, CDR1 is ENHRY, CDR2 SYGVKD. Trimming removed 0 bases at V and 4 bases at J, with 6 bases between. This CDR3 is 13 amino acids long. The CDR3 DNA reads TGTGCCATCAGTGAGTCTTCGGGCACTGAAGCTTTCTTT. Translation: CAISESSGTEAFF.

The table lists this clonotype with a few counts. The gene calls are TRBV6-1 and TRBJ1-5, with a tentative D call TRBD1 (6 bases). The germline V gene has CDR1 MNHNS and CDR2 SASEGT. The V gene lost 5 bases and the J gene lost 2 bases, with 13 bases spanning the gap. This CDR3 is built from 15 residues. The CDR3 DNA reads as TGTGCCAGCAGTCCCACAGGGTTTCGCAATCAGCCCCAGCATTTT. Encoded protein: CASSPTGFRNQPQHF.

The chain carries TRBV6-1 and TRBJ2-3; D call uncertain. This CDR3 is built from 12 residues. V shed 6 bases and J shed 3 bases, with 7 bases lying between them. The germline gives CDR1 MNHNS, CDR2 SASEGT. CDR3 protein: CASRSGTDTQYF. CDR3 nucleotide sequence: TGTGCCAGCAGGAGTGGTACAGATACGCAGTATTTT.

The genes are TRBV15 and TRBJ1-5; 7 nucleotides match TRBD1. V lost 6 bases to trimming and J lost 4 bases; unmatched junction nucleotides: 9. This CDR3 comprises 15 residues. Germline CDR1 and CDR2: LNHNV and YYDKDF (reference sequence). The CDR3: CATRAGGTANQPQHF. CDR3 nucleotide sequence: TGTGCCACCAGGGCGGGTGGGACAGCAAATCAGCCCCAGCATTTT.

This clonotype was detected only once. This may be a read error: a much more frequent sequence differs by one nucleotide. CDR3 nucleotides: TGTGCCAGCAGCTTACGGCAGTCCTCGAACACCGGGGAGCTGCTTTTT. Protein: CASSLRQSSNTGELLF. This chain connects TRBV11-2 to TRBJ2-2; D perhaps matches TRBD2 (5 bases). Germline V gives CDR1 SGHAT, CDR2 FQNNGV. The CDR3 is 16 amino acids.

This clonotype was counted many times. This sequence joins TRBV28 and TRBJ2-2, with D possibly matching TRBD2 (6 bases). V dropped 3 bases and J dropped 4 bases, with 15 bases sitting between them. This CDR3 is 16 amino acids long. In germline, CDR1 is MDHEN, CDR2 SYDVKM. This CDR3 is CASSLASSVATGELFF. The CDR3 bases are TGTGCCAGCAGTTTGGCTTCTAGCGTGGCCACCGGGGAGCTGTTTTTT.

This chain joins TRBV4-1 and TRBJ1-2; D remains ambiguous. The CDR3 consists of 16 residues. V lost 0 bases and J 5 bases, leaving 16 bases between the germline ends. The V gene's germline CDR1 is MGHRA and CDR2 YSYEKL. The CDR3 nucleotides read TGCGCCAGCAGCCAAGATTTCACAGAAAGGATTTATGGCTACACCTTC. It yields the protein CASSQDFTERIYGYTF.

A note on this clonotype: This may be a read error: a much more frequent sequence differs by one nucleotide. The rearrangement links TRBV3-1 to TRBJ2-7; tentative D call: TRBD2 (5 bases). The CDR3 extends over 13 amino acids. Germline V gene data show CDR1 as LGHDT and CDR2 as YNNKEL (reference sequence). CDR3 sequence: CASSQVGGYERYF. The DNA for the CDR3 is TGTGCCAGCAGCCAAGTTGGAGGCTACGAGCGGTACTTC.

The chain uses TRBV20-1 and TRBJ1-6; D not certain. Germline V gene data show CDR1 as DFQATT and CDR2 as SNEGSKA (reference sequence). Trimming pared 3 bases from V and 3 bases from J, leaving 9 bases between. The CDR3 loop spans 14 amino acids. In DNA form, the CDR3 reads TGCAGTGCTAGTGAAGGGTACTATAATTCACCCCTCCACTTT. Its translation: CSASEGYYNSPLHF.

J is TRBJ1-2 and V is TRBV19; D is ambiguous. V was pared by 6 bases and J by 4 bases, with 12 bases between. The CDR3 is 13 amino acids. Germline loops: CDR1 LNHDA, CDR2 SQIVND (reference sequence). The CDR3 DNA reads as TGTGCCAGTAGCAAAGGACTGGTCTATGGCTACACCTTC. Translating it yields CASSKGLVYGYTF.

The chain uses TRBV4-1 and TRBJ1-5, with no clear D. The CDR3 spans 13 residues. Germline assignment: CDR1 MGHRA and CDR2 YSYEKL. V lost 4 bases to trimming and J lost 7 bases, with 11 bases between them. The chain's CDR3 is CASSPPPGQPQHF. The CDR3 region has the DNA TGCGCCAGCAGCCCGCCTCCGGGACAGCCCCAGCATTTT.